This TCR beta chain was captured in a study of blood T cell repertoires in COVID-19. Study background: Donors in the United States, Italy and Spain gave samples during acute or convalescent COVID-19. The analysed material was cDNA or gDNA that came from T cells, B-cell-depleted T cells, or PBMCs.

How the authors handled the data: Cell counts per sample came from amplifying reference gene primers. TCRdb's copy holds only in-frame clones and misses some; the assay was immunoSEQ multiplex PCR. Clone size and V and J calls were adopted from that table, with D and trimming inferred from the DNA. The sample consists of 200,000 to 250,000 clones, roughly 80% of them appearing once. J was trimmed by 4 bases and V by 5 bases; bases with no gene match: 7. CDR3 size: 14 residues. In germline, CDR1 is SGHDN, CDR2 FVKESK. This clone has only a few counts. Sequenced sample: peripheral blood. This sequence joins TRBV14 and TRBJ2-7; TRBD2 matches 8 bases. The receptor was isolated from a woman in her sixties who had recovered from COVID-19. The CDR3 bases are TGTGCCAGCAGCTCAGGACTAGCTTATTACGAGCAGTACTTC. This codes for CASSSGLAYYEQYF.